A selection of T cell receptor beta chains follows, all from one sample in a study of shared clonotypes between healthy human individuals. Produced via immunoSEQ multiplex PCR; TCRdb's table is partial and in-frame only. The profile shows approximately 740,000 clones, around 74% of them singletons. The sequencing sample was made of memory CD4+ T cells sorted from blood. The receptor set was obtained from a woman aged 25-40 years in good health. Both conserved end residues are part of each CDR3. The order of the fields is clone size, J gene, D gene, V gene, CDR3 protein, CDR3 DNA. D genes are given only for firm matches. Part of the rows lack a size; the others show once, few, many or a class for expanded clones.

size: once; J: TRBJ1-2; D: NA; V: TRBV6-5; CDR3: CASSSGGGPIYGYTF; DNA: TGTGCCAGCAGTTCCGGTGGGGGCCCCATCTATGGCTACACCTTC
size: NA; J: TRBJ2-7; D: NA; V: TRBV6-1; CDR3: CASSWDGPYEQYF; DNA: TGTGCCAGCAGCTGGGACGGCCCCTACGAGCAGTACTTC
size: once; J: TRBJ1-4; D: NA; V: TRBV18; CDR3: CASSDDGEKLFF; DNA: TGTGCCAGCTCAGACGACGGCGAAAAACTGTTTTTT
size: NA; J: TRBJ2-1; D: TRBD2; V: TRBV6-5; CDR3: CASARSGSSDEQFF; DNA: TGTGCCAGTGCCCGGAGCGGGAGTTCCGATGAGCAGTTCTTC
size: NA; J: TRBJ1-4; D: NA; V: TRBV5-1; CDR3: CASSFNTNEKLFF; DNA: TGCGCCAGCAGCTTTAATACTAATGAAAAACTGTTTTTT
size: once; J: TRBJ2-7; D: NA; V: TRBV28; CDR3: CASSSVQGLFYEQYF; DNA: TGTGCCAGCAGTTCCGTCCAGGGATTATTCTACGAGCAGTACTTC
size: NA; J: TRBJ2-7; D: TRBD2; V: TRBV10-3; CDR3: CATQDSGTIYEQYF; DNA: TGTGCCACCCAAGATAGCGGGACTATCTACGAGCAGTACTTC
size: many; J: TRBJ2-1; D: TRBD2; V: TRBV5-1; CDR3: CASTQTLAGDNEQFF; DNA: TGCGCCAGCACCCAGACCTTAGCGGGTGACAATGAGCAGTTCTTC
size: few; J: TRBJ2-7; D: NA; V: TRBV5-1; CDR3: CASSLALATSSYEQYF; DNA: TGCGCCAGCAGCTTGGCCTTAGCGACAAGCTCCTACGAGCAGTACTTC
size: once; J: TRBJ1-1; D: NA; V: TRBV5-8; CDR3: CASSLATTLNTEAFF; DNA: TGTGCCAGCAGCTTGGCCACGACCTTGAACACTGAAGCTTTCTTT
size: NA; J: TRBJ2-7; D: NA; V: TRBV10-3; CDR3: CAINSGNYEQYF; DNA: TGTGCCATCAATAGCGGTAACTACGAGCAGTACTTC
size: NA; J: TRBJ2-1; D: NA; V: TRBV11-2; CDR3: CASSLDRTVSYNEQFF; DNA: TGTGCCAGCAGCTTAGATCGAACAGTTTCCTACAATGAGCAGTTCTTC
size: NA; J: TRBJ1-5; D: NA; V: TRBV28; CDR3: CASRPKGPSDSNQPQHF; DNA: TGTGCCAGCAGGCCGAAAGGACCATCGGATAGCAATCAGCCCCAGCATTTT
size: NA; J: TRBJ1-2; D: NA; V: TRBV29-1; CDR3: CSVDSGAASGYTF; DNA: TGCAGCGTTGATTCTGGGGCGGCTTCTGGCTACACCTTC
size: few; J: TRBJ2-1; D: NA; V: TRBV18; CDR3: CASSPPSPKHNEQFF; DNA: TGTGCCAGCTCACCGCCGAGCCCAAAGCACAATGAGCAGTTCTTC
size: NA; J: TRBJ2-5; D: TRBD2; V: TRBV5-1; CDR3: CASSLAASGTSRQETQYF; DNA: TGCGCCAGCAGCTTGGCCGCCTCGGGGACTAGCCGTCAAGAGACCCAGTACTTC
size: once; J: TRBJ2-3; D: NA; V: TRBV7-9; CDR3: CASSPGWQGSGDTQYF; DNA: TGTGCCAGCAGCCCGGGGTGGCAGGGGAGCGGAGATACGCAGTATTTT
size: NA; J: TRBJ2-3; D: NA; V: TRBV11-2; CDR3: CASTTSSSTDTQYF; DNA: TGTGCCAGTACCACTAGCTCAAGCACAGATACGCAGTATTTT
size: NA; J: TRBJ1-5; D: NA; V: TRBV5-1; CDR3: CASSLNNPYNQPQHF; DNA: TGCGCCAGCAGCTTGAACAACCCATACAATCAGCCCCAGCATTTT
size: once; J: TRBJ2-5; D: TRBD2; V: TRBV28; CDR3: CASSHSGRQYKQYF; DNA: TGTGCCAGCAGTCACAGCGGGAGGCAATACAAGCAGTACTTC
size: NA; J: TRBJ1-5; D: NA; V: TRBV1; CDR3: CTSSQLRGTPNSNQPQHF; DNA: TGCACCAGCAGCCAACTTCGGGGGACACCCAATAGCAATCAGCCCCAGCATTTT
size: NA; J: TRBJ2-7; D: NA; V: TRBV10-2; CDR3: CASSEWDLIGYEQYF; DNA: TGCGCCAGCAGTGAGTGGGACCTCATCGGCTACGAGCAGTACTTC
size: NA; J: TRBJ2-7; D: TRBD2; V: TRBV4-1; CDR3: CASSQTTGLANEQYF; DNA: TGCGCCAGCAGCCAGACTACAGGACTAGCGAACGAGCAGTACTTC
size: few; J: TRBJ2-1; D: NA; V: TRBV27; CDR3: CASSLDAYNEQFF; DNA: TGTGCCAGCAGTTTAGACGCGTACAATGAGCAGTTCTTC
size: many; J: TRBJ2-1; D: TRBD2; V: TRBV5-1; CDR3: CASSSGLADYNEQFF; DNA: TGCGCCAGCAGCTCGGGACTAGCGGACTACAATGAGCAGTTCTTC